These T cell receptor beta chains were read from a single sample in a study of T cell responses to AZD1222 COVID-19 vaccine. Clones were read by immunoSEQ multiplex PCR, and TCRdb kept only the in-frame ones, dropping some. The sample holds 160,000 or so clones, 90% seen once. The starting material was peripheral blood, obtained on day 0 of AZD1222 vaccination. Every receptor here comes from an adult in good health. The CDR3 runs from the conserved cysteine through the conserved F or W. D genes are given only for firm matches.

CDR3nt	CDR3aa	d_gene	j_gene	v_gene
TGTGCCAGCAGCTTGGGAAGCTACGAGCAGTACTTC	CASSLGSYEQYF	NA	TRBJ2-7	TRBV7-2
TGTGCCAGCAGTTTAAGAGAGGGCAGCCTGAACACTGAAGCTTTCTTT	CASSLREGSLNTEAFF	NA	TRBJ1-1	TRBV28
TGCGCCAGCAGCTTGGTTATTCAGGGGGCAAATACGCAGTATTTT	CASSLVIQGANTQYF	TRBD1	TRBJ2-3	TRBV5-1
TGTGCCAGCAGTTACACAGGGGATCGAACTGAAGCTTTCTTT	CASSYTGDRTEAFF	TRBD1	TRBJ1-1	TRBV6-2/TRBV6-3
TGTGCCAGCAGCTCAAGGGGGATCGAAAAACTGTTTTTT	CASSSRGIEKLFF	NA	TRBJ1-4	TRBV5-4
TGTGCCAGCAGCTTAGAGGTTTTTGAGGATGGCTACACCTTC	CASSLEVFEDGYTF	NA	TRBJ1-2	TRBV7-8
TGTGCCAGCAGCCTCTCCTACGAGCAGTACTTC	CASSLSYEQYF	NA	TRBJ2-7	TRBV3-1/TRBV3-2
TGTGCCAGCAGTAGGACAAGGTACGAGCAGTACTTC	CASSRTRYEQYF	NA	TRBJ2-7	TRBV2
TGTGCCAGCAGCCGAGCCTGGACAGGGGGCGGTCAGCCCCAGCATTTT	CASSRAWTGGGQPQHF	TRBD1	TRBJ1-5	TRBV6-2/TRBV6-3
TGCAGTGCTAGTCTCAACACAGATACGCAGTATTTT	CSASLNTDTQYF	NA	TRBJ2-3	TRBV20-1
TGTGCCAGCAGTTTTGGGGGGACCTTTAGCAATCAGCCCCAGCATTTT	CASSFGGTFSNQPQHF	NA	TRBJ1-5	TRBV28
TGTGCCAGCAGTTTCGGCAGGGCCTACGAGCAGTACTTC	CASSFGRAYEQYF	NA	TRBJ2-7	TRBV12-3/TRBV12-4
TGCAGCGTCGAGATCCGGGACAGGGTCTTCGTTGAGCAGTTCTTC	CSVEIRDRVFVEQFF	TRBD1	TRBJ2-1	TRBV29-1
TGCAGTGCTAGTCTTACAGGAGATGTTGAGTACTTC	CSASLTGDVEYF	NA	TRBJ2-7	TRBV20-1
TGTGCCATCAGTCCGGGACAGTACACCGGGGAGCTGTTTTTT	CAISPGQYTGELFF	TRBD1	TRBJ2-2	TRBV10-3
TGTGCCAGCAGTTACCGACAGGGGGCGCAAGGTGGCTACACCTTC	CASSYRQGAQGGYTF	TRBD1	TRBJ1-2	TRBV6-5
TGTGCCAGCAGCGGGTTCGACAGGGGGGACTATGGCTACACCTTC	CASSGFDRGDYGYTF	TRBD1	TRBJ1-2	TRBV27